This is a list of T cell receptor beta chains from one sample in a study of cytomegalovirus exposure and HLA in healthy donors. Assay: immunoSEQ multiplex PCR; the TCRdb copy retains only in-frame clones and omits some. Here the sample spans roughly 180,000 clones, 85% being singletons. The sequenced sample consisted of PBMCs. All receptors derive from a boy aged 2 to 10 in good health and CMV-seronegative. Both conserved end residues are part of each CDR3. Each record gives: CDR3 DNA, CDR3 protein, J gene, V gene, D gene. The D gene is left open where the match is weak.

TGTGCCAGCAGTTACACGCGGGACTCCTACGAGCAGTACTTC | CASSYTRDSYEQYF | TRBJ2-7 | TRBV6-5 | -
TGTGCCAGCAGCAAAGTGGGGGACAGGGTCACAGATACGCAGTATTTT | CASSKVGDRVTDTQYF | TRBJ2-3 | TRBV21-1 | -
TGCGCCAGCAGCTCTAGGACAGGCCGCGGTTTGGAGACCCAGTACTTC | CASSSRTGRGLETQYF | TRBJ2-5 | TRBV5-1 | TRBD1
TGCAGCTCGCGGGGGGCAGGCAATATGAACACTGAAGCTTTCTTT | CSSRGAGNMNTEAFF | TRBJ1-1 | TRBV29-1 | -
TGTGCCAGTCTAGGTGGGAGGTACTACTCTGGAAACACCATATATTTT | CASLGGRYYSGNTIYF | TRBJ1-3 | TRBV19 | -
TGCGCCAGCAGCTTGTCAGGGACAATGAAGTCAGATACGCAGTATTTT | CASSLSGTMKSDTQYF | TRBJ2-3 | TRBV5-1 | -
TGTTCCAGCAGCGTCGACAGCTATGGCTACACCTTC | CSSSVDSYGYTF | TRBJ1-2 | TRBV7-9 | -
TGCGCCAGCAGCCAAGAGAGGGCCGTCACAGGGTTTTTCACCTTC | CASSQERAVTGFFTF | TRBJ1-2 | TRBV4-1 | -
TGTGCCAGTAGTTCTTTAACAGGGGGCAATCAGCCCCAGCATTTT | CASSSLTGGNQPQHF | TRBJ1-5 | TRBV19 | TRBD1
TGTGCCAGCAGTGCTCTGGCTAACACCGGGGAGCTGTTTTTT | CASSALANTGELFF | TRBJ2-2 | TRBV6-4 | -
TGTGCCAGCAGCTTGGTAGGGGTCGGCGAAAAACTGTTTTTT | CASSLVGVGEKLFF | TRBJ1-4 | TRBV5-6 | -
TGTGCCAGCAGCCAGTTGGGAGGGAGGACCGGGGAGCTGTTTTTT | CASSQLGGRTGELFF | TRBJ2-2 | TRBV11-2 | TRBD2
TGTGCCACACTAAGTGGAACTAACACAGATACGCAGTATTTT | CATLSGTNTDTQYF | TRBJ2-3 | TRBV28 | -